The 9 T cell receptor beta chains listed next were all sequenced from one sample in a study of cytomegalovirus exposure and HLA in healthy donors. The PCR ran on 60 Vbeta and 13 Jbeta primers. Data came from immunoSEQ multiplex PCR; TCRdb stores just in-frame clones and leaves some out. Of under 150,000 clones listed, 80% to 90% are singletons. The specimen was PBMCs. These receptors were collected from a man aged 50-60 years in good health and CMV-seronegative.

In DNA, the CDR3 is TGTGCCAGCAGCTTAGAGCGGGGGGCCTACAATGAGCAGTTCTTC. It yields the protein CASSLERGAYNEQFF. The chain carries TRBV7-3 and TRBJ2-1; 9 nucleotides agree with TRBD2. CDR3 length: 15 residues. CDR1 and CDR2 (germline): SGHTA, FQGTGA. Losses at the gene ends were 2 bases for V and 2 bases for J; bases not matched to a gene: 1. The variable domain in full, completed from reference TRBV7-3 and TRBJ2-1, reads GAGVSQTPSNKVTEKGKYVELRCDPISGHTALYWYRQSLGQGPEFLIYFQGTGAADDSGLPNDRFFAVRPEGSVSTLKIQRTERGDSAVYLCASSLERGAYNEQFFGPGTRLTVL.

The rearrangement links TRBV19 to TRBJ2-2, with a tentative D call TRBD2 (7 bases). V dropped 3 bases and J dropped 0 bases, with 11 bases sitting between them. CDR1 is LNHDA, CDR2 SQIVND, per germline (reference sequence). The CDR3 has 16 amino acids. CDR3 nucleotide sequence: TGTGCCAGTAGTATGTGGGGGGGCCCGAACACCGGGGAGCTGTTTTTT. This translates into CASSMWGGPNTGELFF.

In DNA, the CDR3 is TGTGCCAGCAGCTTACTAGTAAGGGAGACCCAGTACTTC. It yields the protein CASSLLVRETQYF. The rearrangement links TRBV13 to TRBJ2-5; D is undetermined. Trimming removed 2 bases from V and 5 bases from J, with 9 bases in between. The CDR3 is 13 amino acids. Germline-derived CDR1 and CDR2 are PRHDT and FYEKMQ (reference sequence).

This chain joins TRBV11-3 and TRBJ2-6; D is unclear. CDR1 SGHNT and CDR2 YENEEA come from the germline V gene. The CDR3 spans 15 residues. V lost 5 bases, J lost 2 bases, and 10 bases lay in between. In nucleotides, the CDR3 is TGTGCCAGCAGCCCCCGTGGAGCTGGGGCCAACGTCCTGACTTTC. Translated: CASSPRGAGANVLTF. Full variable domain (missing parts from reference TRBV11-3 and TRBJ2-6): EAGVVQSPRYKIIEKKQPVAFWCNPISGHNTLYWYLQNLGQGPELLIRYENEEAVDDSQLPKDRFSAERLKGVDSTLKIQPAELGDSAVYLCASSPRGAGANVLTFGAGSRLTVL.

This sequence joins TRBV2 and TRBJ2-6, with D perhaps TRBD2 (6 bases). The V end was cut by 8 bases, the J end by 4 bases, with 12 bases between. The CDR3 consists of 14 residues. Germline V gene data show CDR1 as SNHLY and CDR2 as FYNNEI. DNA for the CDR3: TGTGCCAGCGGGACTCATGCAGGGGCCAACGTCCTGACTTTC. It yields the protein CASGTHAGANVLTF.

The V and J genes are TRBV18 and TRBJ2-7, with D perhaps TRBD1 (6 bases). Trimming left V 4 bases short and J 5 bases short, with 18 bases between. The germline CDR1 and CDR2 sequences are KGHSH and LQKENI. The length of the CDR3 is 15 residues. The CDR3 region is CASSRVTTGLDEQYF. Here the CDR3 DNA reads TGTGCCAGCTCACGCGTTACAACAGGGTTAGACGAGCAGTACTTC.

This clone was picked up one time. The chain employs TRBV7-3 and TRBJ2-2; 12 bases are shared with TRBD1. CDR1 is SGHTA and CDR2 is FQGTGA in the germline V gene. The trim removed 1 base at V and 7 bases at J, leaving 7 bases unmatched. The CDR3 extends over 17 amino acids. The CDR3 DNA is TGTGCCAGCAGCTTAAGCGGGACAGGGGGCAAAGTCGGGGAGCTGTTTTTT. It specifies CASSLSGTGGKVGELFF.

The V gene is TRBV6-1, the J gene TRBJ1-6; D perhaps matches TRBD1 (5 bases). Germline CDR1 and CDR2: MNHNS and SASEGT. The CDR3 loop spans 16 amino acids. V lost 4 bases to trimming and J lost 8 bases, with 18 bases between them. The CDR3, as DNA: TGTGCCAGCAGTGGCCGGAGGGGTTCTTTACATTCACCCCTCCACTTT. Translation gives CASSGRRGSLHSPLHF.

The gene calls are TRBV6-1 and TRBJ2-1; the match to TRBD2 covers 9 bases. The length of the CDR3 is 15 residues. After removal of 2 bases from V and 2 bases from J, the junction contained 1 base not matched to a gene. The germline gives CDR1 MNHNS, CDR2 SASEGT. The CDR3 DNA is TGTGCCAGCAGTGAAATAGCGGGGGCCTACAATGAGCAGTTCTTC. This codes for CASSEIAGAYNEQFF.